The 29 T cell receptor beta chains in this list originate from one sample, sequenced in a study of shared clonotypes between healthy human individuals. Method: immunoSEQ multiplex PCR; TCRdb's copy keeps in-frame clones and lacks some. The sample records 450,000 to 500,000 clones, roughly 80% being singletons. Sample: PBMCs. The source is a woman aged 40-49 years in good health. Some clones in this sample may be carry-over from other donors' samples.

The genes are TRBV18 and TRBJ1-6; possibly TRBD1 for D (6 bases). This CDR3 spans 14 amino acids. The germline V and J ends were trimmed by 3 bases and 6 bases, with 9 bases remaining between them. The V gene's germline CDR1 is KGHSH and CDR2 LQKENI. The CDR3, as DNA: TGTGCCAGCTCACCCCGGGACACTAATTCACCCCTCCACTTT. It codes for CASSPRDTNSPLHF. The full variable domain, its missing parts supplied by reference TRBV18 and TRBJ1-6, is NAGVMQNPRHLVRRRGQEARLRCSPMKGHSHVYWYRQLPEEGLKFMVYLQKENIIDESGMPKERFSAEFPKEGPSILRIQQVVRGDSAAYFCASSPRDTNSPLHFGNGTRLTVT.

The chain joins TRBV4-1 to TRBJ2-1; 9 bases fit TRBD2. Looked up from germline, CDR1 is MGHRA and CDR2 is YSYEKL. This CDR3 is built from 16 residues. Unmatched junction bases numbered 7, after V lost 0 bases and J lost 7 bases. The CDR3 DNA is TGCGCCAGCAGCCAAGATCGGCGGGAGGGTTGGAATGAGCAGTTCTTC. It translates to CASSQDRREGWNEQFF.

This clone was observed at least ten times. The V gene is TRBV14, the J gene TRBJ2-1; D remains ambiguous. The CDR3 is 14 amino acids. Looked up from germline, CDR1 is SGHDN and CDR2 is FVKESK. V dropped 4 bases and J dropped 4 bases, with 11 bases sitting between them. CDR3 sequence: CASSPTAGYNEQFF. The DNA of the CDR3 is TGTGCCAGCAGCCCCACGGCCGGGTACAATGAGCAGTTCTTC.

The rearrangement links TRBV27 to TRBJ1-4; D might be TRBD1 (5 bases). The CDR3 spans 16 residues. In germline, CDR1 is MNHEY, CDR2 SMNVEV (reference sequence). Trimming shortened V by 1 base and J by 0 bases, and 9 bases separated the two germline ends. The DNA for the CDR3 is TGTGCCAGCAGTTTATACCCGACAGCAACTAATGAAAAACTGTTTTTT. It translates to CASSLYPTATNEKLFF.

V gene TRBV5-4 combines with J gene TRBJ2-3, with D perhaps matching TRBD1 (5 bases). V shed 0 bases and J shed 2 bases, with 10 bases lying between them. This CDR3 is built from 15 residues. Per germline, CDR1 SGHNT and CDR2 YYREEE (reference sequence). The CDR3 spells CASSLGGSLTDTQYF. The CDR3 DNA is TGTGCCAGCAGCTTGGGGGGCAGCCTCACAGATACGCAGTATTTT.

On this clone: This likely came from a read error, as a far larger clone is one base away. V gene TRBV27 combines with J gene TRBJ1-2; D uncertain. The CDR3 is made up of 13 amino acids. V was cut by 3 bases and J by 2 bases, with 7 bases left in between. From germline, CDR1 is MNHEY and CDR2 SMNVEV (reference sequence). The CDR3 coding sequence is TGTGCCAGCAGTTTGGCCAGAAACTATGGCTACACCTTC. Its translation: CASSLARNYGYTF.

With respect to this clone: A read error is the likely source, as a far larger clone sits one nucleotide away. In the same sample, other DNA sequences code for this CDR3. V is TRBV27 and J is TRBJ1-1, with D tentatively TRBD1 (6 bases). Trimming took 0 bases from V and 5 from J, leaving 10 bases between them. Germline CDR1 MNHEY, CDR2 SMNVEV (reference sequence). This CDR3 is 14 amino acids long. This CDR3 reads CASSLSGGRTEAFF. The CDR3 DNA reads TGTGCCAGCAGTTTATCGGGGGGGCGTACTGAAGCTTTCTTT.

V and J are TRBV6-1 and TRBJ2-5, with D perhaps TRBD2 (6 bases). This CDR3 has 14 amino acids. V dropped 1 base and J dropped 5 bases, with 11 bases sitting between them. Germline V gives CDR1 MNHNS, CDR2 SASEGT. The CDR3 here is CASSEGLGAETQYF. DNA for the CDR3: TGTGCCAGCAGTGAAGGACTAGGGGCCGAGACCCAGTACTTC.

This clone was detected a few times. This sequence joins TRBV20-1 and TRBJ2-7; TRBD1 is a possible D gene (5 bases). The CDR3 spans 11 residues. The ends were cut back, 7 bases at V and 2 bases at J, with 9 bases in the middle. Germline V gene sequence: CDR1 DFQATT, CDR2 SNEGSKA (reference sequence). The CDR3 sequence: CSVARAYEQYF. The CDR3, as DNA: TGCAGTGTAGCCAGGGCCTACGAGCAGTACTTC.

The rearrangement uses TRBV4-1 and TRBJ2-5; D possibly corresponds to TRBD2 (5 bases). The germline V gene encodes CDR1 MGHRA and CDR2 YSYEKL. V was shortened by 6 bases and J by 5 bases, with 19 bases between the two germline ends. The CDR3 totals 15 residues. CDR3 in DNA: TGCGCCAGCAGAGAGGAGGTAGGGATGGCCGAGACCCAGTACTTC. It yields the protein CASREEVGMAETQYF.

The chain uses TRBV27 and TRBJ2-7; maybe TRBD1 (6 bases). Germline-derived CDR1 and CDR2 are MNHEY and SMNVEV (reference sequence). This CDR3 is 16 amino acids long. V was trimmed by 5 bases and J by 6 bases, leaving 23 bases between them. The CDR3 is CASSPYTGSGVGEQYF. The CDR3 DNA reads TGTGCCAGCAGTCCGTATACAGGGTCTGGGGTTGGCGAGCAGTACTTC.

As DNA, the CDR3 is TGTGCCAGTAGTATAACAGGATACAATCAGCCCCAGCATTTT. Protein sequence: CASSITGYNQPQHF. The chain uses TRBV19 and TRBJ1-5, with TRBD1 as a possible D gene (5 bases). Germline loops: CDR1 LNHDA, CDR2 SQIVND (reference sequence). CDR3 length: 14 amino acids. V was pared by 2 bases and J by 3 bases, with 8 bases between.

The chain links TRBV15 to TRBJ2-7; D is tentatively TRBD1 or TRBD2 (5 bases each). V was cut by 0 bases and J by 0 bases, with 9 bases left in between. In germline, CDR1 is LNHNV, CDR2 YYDKDF (reference sequence). CDR3 length equals 15 residues. CDR3 sequence (DNA): TGTGCCACCAGCAGAGATTTTGGGGGCTCCTACGAGCAGTACTTC. This translates into CATSRDFGGSYEQYF.

The chain has TRBV2 and TRBJ2-3; 12 bases map to TRBD2. CDR1 is SNHLY and CDR2 is FYNNEI in the germline V gene. With 8 bases clipped from V and 4 bases from J, the junction kept 7 bases outside the gene matches. There are 15 residues in the CDR3. CDR3 nucleotides: TGTGCCAGCTCGAGGACTAGCGGGATCCCAGATACGCAGTATTTT. Protein: CASSRTSGIPDTQYF.

This clone was seen only a few times. The chain couples TRBV4-2 to TRBJ2-3, with D uncertain. V dropped 1 base and J dropped 5 bases, with 4 bases sitting between them. CDR3 size: 12 residues. Germline loops: CDR1 LGHNA, CDR2 YNFKEQ. The CDR3 spells CASSQALDTQYF. The DNA of the CDR3 is TGTGCCAGCAGCCAAGCTTTAGATACGCAGTATTTT.

The genes are TRBV2 and TRBJ1-3; D call uncertain. Trimming removed 1 base from V and 0 bases from J, with 13 bases in between. CDR3 length: 17 amino acids. The germline V gene encodes CDR1 SNHLY and CDR2 FYNNEI. The CDR3 coding sequence is TGTGCCAGCAGTGAAGTGTTCGGAGGCCTCTCTGGAAACACCATATATTTT. Amino acids: CASSEVFGGLSGNTIYF.

V usage is TRBV14 and J usage is TRBJ2-7, with D perhaps TRBD2 (6 bases). CDR1 is SGHDN and CDR2 is FVKESK in the germline V gene. This CDR3 is 14 amino acids long. V lost 0 bases and J lost 7, with 13 bases in between. CDR3 in amino acids: CASSQDRGAGEQYF. The CDR3 coding sequence is TGTGCCAGCAGCCAAGATCGTGGGGCGGGAGAGCAGTACTTC.

The J gene is TRBJ2-1, the V gene TRBV29-1, with 7 bases that match TRBD2. V lost 7 bases, J lost 4 bases, and 10 bases stayed unmatched. Germline V gene sequence: CDR1 SQVTM, CDR2 ANQGSEA. The CDR3 is made up of 14 amino acids. CDR3 in DNA: TGCAGCGCAGAACGGGACTACCGGTACAATGAGCAGTTCTTC. Its translation is CSAERDYRYNEQFF.

The chain has TRBV7-9 and TRBJ2-7; D possibly uses TRBD1 or TRBD2 (5 bases each). The CDR3 covers 16 residues. V lost 6 bases and J 0 bases, leaving 18 bases between the germline ends. CDR1 is SEHNR, CDR2 FQNEAQ, per germline (reference sequence). CDR3 residues: CASSGGASTNSYEQYF. DNA for the CDR3: TGTGCCAGCAGTGGGGGAGCTAGCACTAACTCCTACGAGCAGTACTTC.

The genes are TRBV19 and TRBJ1-2; tentatively, D is TRBD1 (5 bases). The CDR3 length is 15 residues. Germline CDR1 is LNHDA and CDR2 is SQIVND (reference sequence). V was shortened by 3 bases and J by 3 bases, with 14 bases between the two germline ends. The CDR3 loop reads CASSMRWDGYYGYTF. As DNA, the CDR3 is TGTGCCAGTAGTATGCGGTGGGACGGATACTATGGCTACACCTTC.

For this clone: A far larger clone is one nucleotide away, so this likely arose from a read error. The chain recombines TRBV28 with TRBJ1-1; D not resolved. Germline V gives CDR1 MDHEN, CDR2 SYDVKM. This CDR3 has 14 residues. This CDR3 reads CAGSFGDRDTEAFF. The CDR3, as DNA: TGTGCCGGCAGTTTCGGGGATCGCGACACTGAAGCTTTCTTT.

The count of this clone is one. The genes are TRBV2 and TRBJ1-5, with D hard to call. The CDR3 has 14 residues. V was pared by 6 bases and J by 2 bases, with 11 bases between. CDR1 SNHLY and CDR2 FYNNEI come from the germline V gene. The CDR3 region is CASRNGLGNQPQHF. As DNA, the CDR3 is TGTGCCAGCAGGAACGGGCTTGGCAATCAGCCCCAGCATTTT.

This clone was seen only once. The chain uses TRBV7-9 and TRBJ2-7, with TRBD2 matching 13 bases. This CDR3 comprises 16 residues. Trimming at V came to 6 bases and at J to 3 bases, leaving 8 bases not matched to a gene. The germline V gene has CDR1 SEHNR and CDR2 FQNEAQ (reference sequence). CDR3 sequence reads: CASRVGLAGEIYEQYF. The DNA of the CDR3 is TGTGCCAGCAGGGTCGGACTAGCGGGAGAAATCTACGAGCAGTACTTC. The whole variable domain, filled in from reference TRBV7-9 and TRBJ2-7, reads DTGVSQNPRHKITKRGQNVTFRCDPISEHNRLYWYRQTLGQGPEFLTYFQNEAQLEKSRLLSDRFSAERPKGSFSTLEIQRTEQGDSAMYLCASRVGLAGEIYEQYFGPGTRLTVT.

The chain uses TRBV10-3 and TRBJ1-2, with a tentative D call TRBD1 (6 bases). CDR3 length equals 15 residues. Trimming shortened V by 0 bases and J by 5 bases, and 13 bases separated the two germline ends. Germline CDR1 ENHRY, CDR2 SYGVKD. The CDR3 sequence is CAISESRGTLYGYTF. The CDR3 nucleotides are TGTGCCATCAGTGAGTCGAGGGGGACATTATATGGCTACACCTTC.

Note on this clone: A far larger clone differs by one base, so this is likely a read error. The gene calls are TRBV4-3 and TRBJ2-4; unclear D gene. Trimming removed 0 bases from V and 0 bases from J, with 3 bases in between. The CDR3 consists of 14 residues. Germline CDR1 reads LGHNA; CDR2 reads YSLEER. CDR3 sequence: CASSQEGAKNIQYF. The CDR3 coding sequence is TGCGCCAGCAGCCAAGAGGGAGCCAAAAACATTCAGTACTTC.

The rearrangement joins TRBV7-7 to TRBJ2-3, with D uncertain. This CDR3 region has 14 residues. V lost 1 base, J lost 1 base, and 6 bases lay in between. The V gene's germline CDR1 is SSHAT and CDR2 FNYEAQ (reference sequence). CDR3 nucleotides: TGTGCCAGCAGCTTAGTGGCAGGCACAGATACGCAGTATTTT. Translating it yields CASSLVAGTDTQYF.

J is TRBJ2-1 and V is TRBV5-1, with 8 nucleotides matching TRBD2. CDR1 SGHRS and CDR2 YFSETQ come from the germline V gene. J gave up 0 bases and V 2 bases, and 7 bases lay outside the gene matches. The length of the CDR3 is 17 residues. In DNA form, the CDR3 reads TGCGCCAGCAGCTTACCTACTAGCGGAGGCTCCTACAATGAGCAGTTCTTC. This translates into CASSLPTSGGSYNEQFF.

V is TRBV27 and J is TRBJ2-5; D may be TRBD2 (6 bases). Germline V gene data show CDR1 as MNHEY and CDR2 as SMNVEV (reference sequence). CDR3 size: 16 residues. V lost 1 base to trimming and J lost 2 bases, with 14 bases between them. As DNA, the CDR3 is TGTGCCAGCAGTTTATTAGGCGGGACCTATCAAGAGACCCAGTACTTC. Translating gives CASSLLGGTYQETQYF.

As for this clone: This likely traces to a read error, being one base from a far larger clone. J is TRBJ1-2 and V is TRBV2, with TRBD1 as a possible D gene (5 bases). The CDR3 has 11 amino acids. From germline, CDR1 is SNHLY and CDR2 FYNNEI. In DNA form, the CDR3 reads TGTGCCCTCGGGAGGGGCTATGGCTACGCCTTC. The encoded protein is CALGRGYGYAF.